What follows is one TCR beta chain and its context. Germline V CDR1 and CDR2: MNHEY, SMNVEV (reference sequence). This CDR3 is built from 15 residues. The V end lost 4 bases, the J end lost 8 bases, and 17 bases lay between the germline ends. This entry comes from a study of blood T cell repertoires in COVID-19. On the study more broadly: T cells, B-cell-depleted T cells, or PBMCs supplied cDNA or gDNA.

Here immunoSEQ multiplex PCR was the method, and the copy in TCRdb shows in-frame clones only, minus some. This table has around 89,000 clones, less than 80% appearing once. The rearrangement uses TRBV27 and TRBJ1-4; a weak D match, TRBD1 (5 bases). The receptor was derived from a woman of 80 years or more with acute or convalescent COVID-19. Sequenced input: peripheral blood. The CDR3 region is CASSSPGDRREKLFF. CDR3 nucleotides: TGTGCCAGCAGTTCCCCTGGAGACAGACGAGAAAAACTGTTTTTT.